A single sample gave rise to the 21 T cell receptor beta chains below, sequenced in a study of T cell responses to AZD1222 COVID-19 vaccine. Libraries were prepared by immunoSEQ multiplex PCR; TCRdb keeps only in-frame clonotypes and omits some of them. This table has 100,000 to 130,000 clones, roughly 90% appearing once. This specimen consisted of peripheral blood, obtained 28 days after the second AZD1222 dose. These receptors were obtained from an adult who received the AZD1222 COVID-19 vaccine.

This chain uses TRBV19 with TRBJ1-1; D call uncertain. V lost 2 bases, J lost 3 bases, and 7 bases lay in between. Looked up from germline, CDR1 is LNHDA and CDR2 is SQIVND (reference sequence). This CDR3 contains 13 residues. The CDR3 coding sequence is TGTGCCAGTAGTATAAGATGGGACACTGAAGCTTTCTTT. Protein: CASSIRWDTEAFF.

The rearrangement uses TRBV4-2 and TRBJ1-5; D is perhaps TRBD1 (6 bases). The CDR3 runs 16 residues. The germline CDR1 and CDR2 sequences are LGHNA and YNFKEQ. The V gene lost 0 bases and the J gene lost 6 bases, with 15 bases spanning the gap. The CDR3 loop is CASSQEVGAGFQPQHF. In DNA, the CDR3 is TGTGCCAGCAGCCAAGAGGTGGGGGCTGGTTTTCAGCCCCAGCATTTT.

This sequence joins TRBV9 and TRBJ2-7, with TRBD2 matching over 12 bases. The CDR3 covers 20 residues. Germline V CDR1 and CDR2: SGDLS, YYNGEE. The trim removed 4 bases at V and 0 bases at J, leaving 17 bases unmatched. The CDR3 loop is CASSPRPGTSGLVASYEQYF. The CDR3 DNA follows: TGTGCCAGCAGCCCCCGGCCCGGGACTAGCGGGTTGGTGGCCTCCTACGAGCAGTACTTC.

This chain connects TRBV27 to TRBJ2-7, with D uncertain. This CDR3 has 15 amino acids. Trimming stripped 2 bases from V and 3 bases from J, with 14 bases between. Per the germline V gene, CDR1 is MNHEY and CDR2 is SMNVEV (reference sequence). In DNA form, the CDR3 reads TGTGCCAGCAGTTTAGTTGGGCCCTCGGGCTACGAGCAGTACTTC. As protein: CASSLVGPSGYEQYF.

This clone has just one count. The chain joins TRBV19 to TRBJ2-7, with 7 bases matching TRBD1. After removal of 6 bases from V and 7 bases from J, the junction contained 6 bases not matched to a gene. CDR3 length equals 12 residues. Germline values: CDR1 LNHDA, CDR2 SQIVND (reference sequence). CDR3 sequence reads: CASRTGVGEQYF. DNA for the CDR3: TGTGCCAGTAGAACAGGGGTGGGGGAGCAGTACTTC.

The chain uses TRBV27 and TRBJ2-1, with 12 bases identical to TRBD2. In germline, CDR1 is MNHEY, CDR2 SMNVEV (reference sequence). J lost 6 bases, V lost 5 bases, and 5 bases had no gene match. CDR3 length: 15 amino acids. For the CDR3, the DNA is TGTGCCAGCAGTGCATCTAGCGGGAGGGCCAATGAGCAGTTCTTC. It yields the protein CASSASSGRANEQFF.

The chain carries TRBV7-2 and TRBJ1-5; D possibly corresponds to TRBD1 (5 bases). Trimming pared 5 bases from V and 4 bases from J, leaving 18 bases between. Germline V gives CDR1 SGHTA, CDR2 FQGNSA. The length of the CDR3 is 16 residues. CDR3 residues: CASSLNTGTINQPQHF. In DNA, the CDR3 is TGTGCCAGCAGCCTAAATACCGGGACCATAAATCAGCCCCAGCATTTT.

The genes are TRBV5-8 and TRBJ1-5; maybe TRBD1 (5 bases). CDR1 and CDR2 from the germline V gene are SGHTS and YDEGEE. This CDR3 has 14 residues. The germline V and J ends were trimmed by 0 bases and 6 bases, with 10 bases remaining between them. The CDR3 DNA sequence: TGTGCCAGCAGCTTGGCGGTCGGGGGTCAGCCCCAGCATTTT. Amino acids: CASSLAVGGQPQHF.

In DNA form, the CDR3 reads TGTGCCACCAGCACCCGGACGGACGAGCTCGGAGATACGCAGTATTTT. The encoded protein is CATSTRTDELGDTQYF. V gene TRBV15 combines with J gene TRBJ2-3; the D is unclear. Trimming took off 4 bases at V and 5 bases at J, with 19 bases between the two ends. This CDR3 is 16 amino acids long. Germline-derived CDR1 and CDR2 are LNHNV and YYDKDF (reference sequence).

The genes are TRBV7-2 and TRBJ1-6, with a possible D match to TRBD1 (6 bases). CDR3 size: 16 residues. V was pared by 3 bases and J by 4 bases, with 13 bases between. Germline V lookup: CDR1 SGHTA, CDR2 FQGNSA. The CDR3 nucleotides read TGTGCCAGCAGCTTTGGCCGGGACACTTATAATTCACCCCTCCACTTT. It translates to CASSFGRDTYNSPLHF.

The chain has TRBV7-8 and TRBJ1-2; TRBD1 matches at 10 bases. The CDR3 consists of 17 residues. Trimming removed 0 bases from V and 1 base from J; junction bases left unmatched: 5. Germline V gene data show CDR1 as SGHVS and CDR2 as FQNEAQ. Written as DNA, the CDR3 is TGTGCCAGCAGCTTAGCGGGACAGGGGAGACTTAACTATGGCTACACCTTC. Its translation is CASSLAGQGRLNYGYTF.

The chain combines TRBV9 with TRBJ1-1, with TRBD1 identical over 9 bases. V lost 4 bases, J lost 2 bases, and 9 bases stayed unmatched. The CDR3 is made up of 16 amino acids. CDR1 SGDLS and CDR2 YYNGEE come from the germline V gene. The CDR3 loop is CASSPRTGEVNTEAFF. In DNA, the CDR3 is TGTGCCAGCAGCCCCCGGACAGGGGAAGTAAACACTGAAGCTTTCTTT.

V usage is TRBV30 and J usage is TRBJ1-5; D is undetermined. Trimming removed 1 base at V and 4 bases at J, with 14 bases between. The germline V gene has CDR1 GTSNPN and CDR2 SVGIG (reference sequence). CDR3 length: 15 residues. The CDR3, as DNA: TGTGCCTGGAGTGATGGCGCGCAGATTAATCAGCCCCAGCATTTT. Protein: CAWSDGAQINQPQHF.

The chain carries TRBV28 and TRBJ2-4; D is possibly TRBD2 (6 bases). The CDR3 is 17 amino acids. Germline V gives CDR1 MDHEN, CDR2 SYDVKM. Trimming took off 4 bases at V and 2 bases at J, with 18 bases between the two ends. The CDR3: CASSSRAAGSSKNIQYF. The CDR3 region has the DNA TGTGCCAGCAGTTCGAGGGCGGCGGGATCATCCAAAAACATTCAGTACTTC.

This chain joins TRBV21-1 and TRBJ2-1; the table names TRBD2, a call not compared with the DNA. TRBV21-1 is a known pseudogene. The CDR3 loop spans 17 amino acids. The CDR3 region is CASSSRRGGRGYNEQFF. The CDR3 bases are TGTGCCAGCAGCTCCCGGCGGGGCGGGAGAGGATACAATGAGCAGTTCTTC.

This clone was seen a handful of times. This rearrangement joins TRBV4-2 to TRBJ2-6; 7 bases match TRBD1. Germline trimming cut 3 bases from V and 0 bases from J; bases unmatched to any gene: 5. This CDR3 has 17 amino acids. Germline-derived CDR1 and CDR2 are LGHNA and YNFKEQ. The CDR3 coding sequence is TGTGCCAGCAGCCAGGACAGGTCTAGCTCTGGGGCCAACGTCCTGACTTTC. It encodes CASSQDRSSSGANVLTF.

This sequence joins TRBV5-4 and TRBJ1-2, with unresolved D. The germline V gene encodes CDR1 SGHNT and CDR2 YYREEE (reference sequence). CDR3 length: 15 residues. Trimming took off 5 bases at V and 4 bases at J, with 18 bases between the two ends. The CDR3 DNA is TGTGCCAGCAGTGGAGGGTTGGGAGTTATCTATGGCTACACCTTC. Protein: CASSGGLGVIYGYTF.

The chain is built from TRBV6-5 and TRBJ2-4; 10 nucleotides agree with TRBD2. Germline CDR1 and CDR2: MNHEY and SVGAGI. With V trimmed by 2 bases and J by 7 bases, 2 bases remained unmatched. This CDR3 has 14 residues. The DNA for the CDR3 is TGTGCCAGCAGTTACACGACTAGCGGGAACATTCAGTACTTC. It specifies CASSYTTSGNIQYF.

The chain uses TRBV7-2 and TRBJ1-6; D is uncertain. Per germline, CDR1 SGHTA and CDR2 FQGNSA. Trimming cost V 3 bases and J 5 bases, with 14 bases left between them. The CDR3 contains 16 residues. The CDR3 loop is CASSFGAGRDNSPLHF. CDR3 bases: TGTGCCAGCAGCTTCGGTGCCGGGAGGGATAATTCACCCCTCCACTTT.

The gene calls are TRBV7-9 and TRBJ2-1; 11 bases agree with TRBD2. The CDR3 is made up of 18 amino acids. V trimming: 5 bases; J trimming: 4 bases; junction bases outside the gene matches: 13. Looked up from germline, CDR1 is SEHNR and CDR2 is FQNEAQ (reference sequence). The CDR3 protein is CASSVLAGDPLRYNEQFF. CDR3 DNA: TGTGCCAGCAGCGTACTAGCGGGAGACCCACTCCGATACAATGAGCAGTTCTTC. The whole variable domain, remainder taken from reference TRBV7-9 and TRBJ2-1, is DTGVSQNPRHKITKRGQNVTFRCDPISEHNRLYWYRQTLGQGPEFLTYFQNEAQLEKSRLLSDRFSAERPKGSFSTLEIQRTEQGDSAMYLCASSVLAGDPLRYNEQFFGPGTRLTVL.

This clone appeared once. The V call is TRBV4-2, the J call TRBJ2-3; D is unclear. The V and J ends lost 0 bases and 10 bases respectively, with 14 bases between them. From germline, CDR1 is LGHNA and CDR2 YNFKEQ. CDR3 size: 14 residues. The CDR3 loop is CASSQDLQLPAQYF. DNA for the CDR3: TGTGCCAGCAGCCAAGATCTTCAGCTTCCTGCGCAGTATTTT.